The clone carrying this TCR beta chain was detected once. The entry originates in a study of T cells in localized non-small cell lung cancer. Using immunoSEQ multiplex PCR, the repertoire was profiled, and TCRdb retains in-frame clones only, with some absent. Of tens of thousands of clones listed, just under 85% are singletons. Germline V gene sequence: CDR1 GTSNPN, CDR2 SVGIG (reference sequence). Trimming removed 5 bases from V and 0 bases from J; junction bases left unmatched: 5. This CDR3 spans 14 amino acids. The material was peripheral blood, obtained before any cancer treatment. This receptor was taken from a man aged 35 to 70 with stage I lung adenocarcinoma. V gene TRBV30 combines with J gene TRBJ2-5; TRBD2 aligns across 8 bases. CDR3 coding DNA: TGTGCCTGGGGGCGTAGCGGGAACCAAGAGACCCAGTACTTC. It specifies CAWGRSGNQETQYF.